The 2 T cell receptor beta chains below all came from one sample that was sequenced in a study of blood T cell repertoires in COVID-19. Only in-frame clones appear in the TCRdb table, and some are missing; sequencing was by immunoSEQ multiplex PCR. Seen here are about 240,000 clones, 65% to 90% observed once, and the top ten hold around 5.5%. The sequencing input was peripheral blood. The receptors come from a man aged 50 to 59 with COVID-19, enrolled during active disease.

This clone was observed a few times. The chain uses TRBV9 and TRBJ1-6, with D perhaps matching TRBD1 (5 bases). The germline V gene encodes CDR1 SGDLS and CDR2 YYNGEE. The CDR3 is 15 amino acids. V lost 0 bases and J 9 bases, leaving 13 bases between the germline ends. CDR3 amino acids: CASSVDWGVGSPLHF. CDR3 nucleotides: TGTGCCAGCAGCGTAGATTGGGGGGTGGGTTCACCCCTCCACTTT. Full variable domain (rest looked up from reference TRBV9 and TRBJ1-6): DSGVTQTPKHLITATGQRVTLRCSPRSGDLSVYWYQQSLDQGLQFLIQYYNGEERAKGNILERFSAQQFPDLHSELNLSSLELGDSALYFCASSVDWGVGSPLHFGNGTRLTVT.

The CDR3 bases are TGTGCCAGCAGTTTATCTATGGCCTATGGCTACACCTTC. Translation gives CASSLSMAYGYTF. This chain uses TRBV27 with TRBJ1-2; D remains ambiguous. V was clipped by 0 bases and J by 4 bases, with 6 bases between them. This CDR3 contains 13 residues. The germline CDR1 and CDR2 sequences are MNHEY and SMNVEV (reference sequence).